Shown below are 16 T cell receptor beta chains from a single sample sequenced in a study of cytomegalovirus exposure and HLA in healthy donors. Sequencing was performed with immunoSEQ multiplex PCR; in TCRdb, only in-frame clones are kept and a portion is missing. The profile shows about 120,000 clones, 95% to 97% of them singletons. Sequenced sample: PBMCs. The origin of the receptors is a man in his late teens or twenties in good health and CMV-seronegative.

The chain has TRBV7-9 and TRBJ2-7; 7 positions match TRBD1. The CDR3 has 16 residues. The J segment lost 2 bases and the V segment lost 6 bases, leaving 13 bases of the junction unmatched. Germline lookup yields CDR1 SEHNR and CDR2 FQNEAQ (reference sequence). The CDR3 spells CASSYTTGTAPYEQYF. DNA for the CDR3: TGTGCCAGCAGTTATACTACCGGGACAGCTCCCTACGAGCAGTACTTC.

The chain joins TRBV9 to TRBJ1-2; D remains unclear. V was cut by 0 bases and J by 6 bases, with 15 bases left in between. Germline assignment: CDR1 SGDLS and CDR2 YYNGEE. The CDR3 is 15 amino acids. The CDR3: CASSVAPGRTDGYTF. The CDR3 DNA follows: TGTGCCAGCAGCGTAGCCCCGGGAAGGACCGATGGCTACACCTTC.

The chain couples TRBV19 to TRBJ2-2, with TRBD2 matching over 11 bases. V dropped 6 bases and J dropped 7; count of bases not matched to a gene: 4. The V gene's germline CDR1 is LNHDA and CDR2 SQIVND (reference sequence). The CDR3 spans 14 residues. CDR3 DNA: TGTGCCAGTAGCCGGGGACTAGCGGACGGGGAGCTGTTTTTT. This encodes CASSRGLADGELFF.

This rearrangement joins TRBV9 to TRBJ2-5; weak D call: TRBD2 (6 bases). Germline V CDR1 and CDR2: SGDLS, YYNGEE. The length of the CDR3 is 14 residues. V dropped 3 bases and J dropped 7 bases, with 16 bases sitting between them. The CDR3 here is CASSAGGGRTTQYF. The CDR3 coding sequence is TGTGCCAGCAGCGCTGGAGGAGGGAGAACGACCCAGTACTTC.

V is TRBV7-2 and J is TRBJ2-1; 7 bases map to TRBD1. The CDR3 covers 15 residues. CDR1 and CDR2 from the germline V gene are SGHTA and FQGNSA. After removal of 4 bases from V and 9 bases from J, the junction contained 12 bases not matched to a gene. The CDR3 protein is CASSSRTGGGPEQFF. In nucleotides, the CDR3 is TGTGCCAGCAGCTCCCGGACAGGTGGCGGCCCTGAGCAGTTCTTC. Full variable domain (missing parts from reference TRBV7-2 and TRBJ2-1): GAGVSQSPSNKVTEKGKDVELRCDPISGHTALYWYRQSLGQGLEFLIYFQGNSAPDKSGLPSDRFSAERTGGSVSTLTIQRTQQEDSAVYLCASSSRTGGGPEQFFGPGTRLTVL.

This rearrangement joins TRBV28 to TRBJ2-7, with D perhaps matching TRBD1 (6 bases). CDR1 and CDR2 from the germline V gene are MDHEN and SYDVKM. Trimming took off 10 bases at V and 2 bases at J, with 15 bases between the two ends. The CDR3 contains 13 residues. The CDR3 nucleotides read TGTGCCACCCTAACCCGGGACACCTACGAGCAGTACTTC. This sequence encodes CATLTRDTYEQYF.

The chain is built from TRBV11-3 and TRBJ1-1; possibly TRBD1 for D (6 bases). The V end lost 6 bases, the J end lost 3 bases, and 14 bases lay between the germline ends. Germline CDR1 reads SGHNT; CDR2 reads YENEEA. The CDR3 is 14 residues long. The CDR3 DNA is TGTGCCAGCAGTTTGCGGGGGGCGGACACTGAAGCTTTCTTT. Its translation: CASSLRGADTEAFF.

The chain recombines TRBV7-2 with TRBJ1-1; D might be TRBD1 (6 bases). The ends were cut back, 5 bases at V and 10 bases at J, with 20 bases in the middle. This CDR3 has 14 residues. Germline V gene lookup returns CDR1 SGHTA and CDR2 FQGNSA. The CDR3 region has the DNA TGTGCCAGCAGCCACCCCGGGGGGGCCCGGGCAGCTTTCTTT. Translating it yields CASSHPGGARAAFF.

This chain connects TRBV2 to TRBJ1-1; D is uncertain. The CDR3 length is 15 residues. The V gene lost 0 bases and the J gene lost 8 bases, with 16 bases spanning the gap. CDR1 is SNHLY, CDR2 FYNNEI, per germline. The CDR3 loop reads CASSEASGRAAEAFF. CDR3 bases: TGTGCCAGCAGTGAAGCCTCCGGGAGGGCGGCAGAAGCTTTCTTT.

The rearrangement links TRBV9 to TRBJ2-3; possibly TRBD2 for D (5 bases). The CDR3 extends over 16 amino acids. Germline V lookup: CDR1 SGDLS, CDR2 YYNGEE. The V end was cut by 4 bases, the J end by 0 bases, with 15 bases between. The CDR3 protein is CASSPRAGTSTDTQYF. CDR3 nucleotides: TGTGCCAGCAGCCCCCGGGCGGGCACTAGCACAGATACGCAGTATTTT.

This sequence joins TRBV5-1 and TRBJ1-4; D is possibly TRBD1 (6 bases). This CDR3 has 14 amino acids. V lost 4 bases, J lost 6 bases, and 13 bases lay in between. Germline V gene data show CDR1 as SGHRS and CDR2 as YFSETQ. The CDR3 is CASSLDRPDEKLFF. CDR3 DNA sequence: TGCGCCAGCAGCCTAGACAGGCCTGATGAAAAACTGTTTTTT.

This chain connects TRBV2 to TRBJ2-7; 10 nucleotides line up with TRBD1. The CDR3 sequence is 15 residues long. V lost 2 bases to trimming and J lost 3 bases; unmatched junction nucleotides: 4. The V gene's germline CDR1 is SNHLY and CDR2 FYNNEI. CDR3 region: CASSEPTGGNYEQYF. CDR3 nucleotide sequence: TGTGCCAGCAGTGAACCGACAGGGGGCAACTACGAGCAGTACTTC.

This clone was recorded only once. V usage is TRBV7-9 and J usage is TRBJ1-1; D is undetermined. V lost 3 bases and J lost 2, with 7 bases in between. The germline V gene has CDR1 SEHNR and CDR2 FQNEAQ (reference sequence). The CDR3 is 13 residues long. The CDR3: CASSFPVNTEAFF. CDR3 in DNA: TGTGCCAGCAGCTTCCCAGTCAACACTGAAGCTTTCTTT.

This chain connects TRBV5-6 to TRBJ1-2; maybe TRBD1 (5 bases). Trimming left V 0 bases short and J 4 bases short, with 10 bases between. This CDR3 is built from 14 residues. Germline V gene sequence: CDR1 SGHDT, CDR2 YYEEEE. CDR3 sequence (DNA): TGTGCCAGCAGCTTGGACAGGAGAGTCTATGGCTACACCTTC. It codes for CASSLDRRVYGYTF.

The rearrangement joins TRBV7-2 to TRBJ2-7; perhaps TRBD2 as D (6 bases). The germline gives CDR1 SGHTA, CDR2 FQGNSA. This CDR3 is built from 16 residues. The germline V and J ends were trimmed by 6 bases and 1 base, with 19 bases remaining between them. The CDR3: CASSPQPGTRSYEQYF. The CDR3 DNA is TGTGCCAGCAGTCCTCAGCCGGGGACTCGATCCTACGAGCAGTACTTC.

J is TRBJ2-7 and V is TRBV27; D ambiguous. With 6 bases removed from V and 2 bases from J, the gap between germline ends came to 20 bases. The CDR3 runs to 16 residues. Germline values: CDR1 MNHEY, CDR2 SMNVEV (reference sequence). For the CDR3, the DNA is TGTGCCAGCAGAGCCATGATGGGCAGTCGGACCTACGAGCAGTACTTC. Translating it yields CASRAMMGSRTYEQYF.